Given below is one T cell receptor (beta chain) in context. Its antigen remains unknown. Germline lookup yields CDR1 SGHNT and CDR2 YYREEE (reference sequence). V lost 4 bases and J lost 4, with 15 bases in between. The CDR3 is 14 amino acids. The record originates from a study of cytomegalovirus exposure and HLA in healthy donors. Both 60 Vbeta primers and 13 Jbeta primers went into the PCR. Assay used: immunoSEQ multiplex PCR; TCRdb lists only in-frame clones, some missing. Of 100,000 to 150,000 clones in the sample, about 80% were seen once. Broader study findings: Analyzed later, association rates of TCRs varied across HLA loci, with DRB1 most and HLA-C fewest. In a later analysis, V- and J-gene trimming of beta chains associated with a DCLRE1C missense variant, replicated independently. Later work found most CMV-associated TCR beta chains apparently HLA-restricted.

Sequencing input: PBMCs. This sequence was found in a man aged 18 to 30 in good health and CMV-seronegative. The chain recombines TRBV5-4 with TRBJ2-7, with a weak D call TRBD2 (5 bases). The CDR3: CASSRAGLEYEQYF. For the CDR3, the DNA is TGTGCCAGCAGCCGTGCCGGACTGGAATACGAGCAGTACTTC.